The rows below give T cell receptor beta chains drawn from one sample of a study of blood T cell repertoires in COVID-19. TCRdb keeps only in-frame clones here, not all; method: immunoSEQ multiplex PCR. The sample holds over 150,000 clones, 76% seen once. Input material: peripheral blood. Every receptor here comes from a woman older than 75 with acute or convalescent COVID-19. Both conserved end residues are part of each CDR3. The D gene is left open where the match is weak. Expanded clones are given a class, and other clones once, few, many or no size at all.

CDR3 protein: CASSIGTSGRSDEQFF
CDR3 DNA: TGCGCCAGCAGCATTGGGACTAGCGGGAGGAGTGATGAGCAGTTCTTC
D gene: TRBD2
J gene: TRBJ2-1
clone size: -
V gene: TRBV5-1
CDR3 length: 16

CDR3 protein: CASSPRIADNEQFF
CDR3 DNA: TGTGCCAGCAGCCCTCGGATAGCGGACAATGAGCAGTTCTTC
D gene: -
J gene: TRBJ2-1
clone size: -
V gene: TRBV5-8
CDR3 length: 14

CDR3 protein: CSVGTGANYGYTF
CDR3 DNA: TGCAGCGTCGGGACAGGGGCTAACTATGGCTACACCTTC
D gene: TRBD1
J gene: TRBJ1-2
clone size: few
V gene: TRBV29-1
CDR3 length: 13

CDR3 protein: CASSLEQGVGNQPQHF
CDR3 DNA: TGTGCCAGCAGCTTAGAACAGGGGGTCGGCAATCAGCCCCAGCATTTT
D gene: TRBD1
J gene: TRBJ1-5
clone size: medium-sized
V gene: TRBV5-8
CDR3 length: 16

CDR3 protein: CASSINSGTSYNEQFF
CDR3 DNA: TGCGCCAGCAGCATAAATAGCGGGACCTCCTACAATGAGCAGTTCTTC
D gene: TRBD2
J gene: TRBJ2-1
clone size: -
V gene: TRBV5-1
CDR3 length: 16

CDR3 protein: CASSPPVTTGELFF
CDR3 DNA: TGTGCCAGCTCACCACCGGTCACGACAGGGGAGCTGTTTTTT
D gene: -
J gene: TRBJ2-2
clone size: -
V gene: TRBV18
CDR3 length: 14

CDR3 protein: CASGLVYTSGLYNEQFF
CDR3 DNA: TGTGCTAGTGGTTTGGTATACACCAGCGGGCTTTACAATGAGCAGTTCTTC
D gene: -
J gene: TRBJ2-1
clone size: -
V gene: TRBV12-5
CDR3 length: 17

CDR3 protein: CAISERGQSQETQYF
CDR3 DNA: TGTGCCATCAGTGAGAGGGGGCAGAGCCAAGAGACCCAGTACTTC
D gene: TRBD1
J gene: TRBJ2-5
clone size: -
V gene: TRBV10-3
CDR3 length: 15

CDR3 protein: CASSTLAGGNIQYF
CDR3 DNA: TGTGCCAGCAGCACACTCGCGGGGGGAAACATTCAGTACTTC
D gene: TRBD2
J gene: TRBJ2-4
clone size: -
V gene: TRBV9
CDR3 length: 14

CDR3 protein: CASSLGSSGSVQETQYF
CDR3 DNA: TGCGCCAGCAGCTTGGGGTCTAGCGGGAGCGTCCAAGAGACCCAGTACTTC
D gene: TRBD2
J gene: TRBJ2-5
clone size: -
V gene: TRBV5-1
CDR3 length: 17

CDR3 protein: CASSATGHNEQFF
CDR3 DNA: TGTGCCAGCTCCGCGACAGGACACAATGAGCAGTTCTTC
D gene: -
J gene: TRBJ2-1
clone size: -
V gene: TRBV18
CDR3 length: 13

CDR3 protein: CASSLDRVGYTF
CDR3 DNA: TGCGCCAGCAGCTTGGACAGGGTAGGCTACACCTTC
D gene: -
J gene: TRBJ1-2
clone size: -
V gene: TRBV5-1
CDR3 length: 12

CDR3 protein: CASSQDRNEQFF
CDR3 DNA: TGCGCCAGCAGCCAAGATAGAAATGAGCAGTTCTTC
D gene: -
J gene: TRBJ2-1
clone size: -
V gene: TRBV4-1
CDR3 length: 12

CDR3 protein: CACPRQGYMNTEAFF
CDR3 DNA: TGTGCCTGCCCAAGACAGGGATACATGAACACTGAAGCTTTCTTT
D gene: TRBD1
J gene: TRBJ1-1
clone size: -
V gene: TRBV30
CDR3 length: 15

CDR3 protein: CAWSASRTGFISF
CDR3 DNA: TGTGCCTGGAGCGCGTCAAGAACAGGGTTCATTTCATTT
D gene: -
J gene: TRBJ1-1
clone size: -
V gene: TRBV30
CDR3 length: 13

CDR3 protein: CASTRQHSNQPQHF
CDR3 DNA: TGTGCCAGCACACGACAGCATAGCAATCAGCCCCAGCATTTT
D gene: -
J gene: TRBJ1-5
clone size: few
V gene: TRBV21-1
CDR3 length: 14

CDR3 protein: CASRQGLYNQPQHF
CDR3 DNA: TGTGCCAGTAGACAGGGCTTATACAATCAGCCCCAGCATTTT
D gene: -
J gene: TRBJ1-5
clone size: -
V gene: TRBV19
CDR3 length: 14

CDR3 protein: CASSEGASGIFADTQYF
CDR3 DNA: TGTGCCAGCAGCGAGGGGGCTAGCGGGATTTTTGCAGATACGCAGTATTTT
D gene: TRBD2
J gene: TRBJ2-3
clone size: -
V gene: TRBV9
CDR3 length: 17

CDR3 protein: CASSLGRGGSSYNEQFF
CDR3 DNA: TGTGCCAGCAGCTTGGGGAGGGGGGGAAGCTCCTACAATGAGCAGTTCTTC
D gene: -
J gene: TRBJ2-1
clone size: -
V gene: TRBV5-4
CDR3 length: 17

CDR3 protein: CASRVMGVAGANVLTF
CDR3 DNA: TGTGCCAGCAGAGTTATGGGAGTAGCCGGGGCCAACGTCCTGACTTTC
D gene: -
J gene: TRBJ2-6
clone size: few
V gene: TRBV6-6
CDR3 length: 16

CDR3 protein: CASSPLTQDTMNTEAFF
CDR3 DNA: TGTGCCAGCTCACCCCTAACACAGGATACCATGAACACTGAAGCTTTCTTT
D gene: -
J gene: TRBJ1-1
clone size: -
V gene: TRBV18
CDR3 length: 17

CDR3 protein: CASSQALGLGDTEAFF
CDR3 DNA: TGTGCCAGCAGCCAGGCCCTTGGACTTGGGGACACTGAAGCTTTCTTT
D gene: -
J gene: TRBJ1-1
clone size: -
V gene: TRBV4-2
CDR3 length: 16

CDR3 protein: CASSFSSQTEAFF
CDR3 DNA: TGTGCCAGCAGCTTTTCTAGTCAGACTGAAGCTTTCTTT
D gene: -
J gene: TRBJ1-1
clone size: -
V gene: TRBV11-2
CDR3 length: 13

CDR3 protein: CASRGTVGSATNEKLFF
CDR3 DNA: TGTGCCAGCAGAGGGACAGTCGGGTCTGCAACTAATGAAAAACTGTTTTTT
D gene: TRBD1
J gene: TRBJ1-4
clone size: -
V gene: TRBV2
CDR3 length: 17

CDR3 protein: CASSQDSKGLGEKLFF
CDR3 DNA: TGCGCCAGCAGCCAAGATTCCAAGGGGTTAGGTGAAAAACTGTTTTTT
D gene: -
J gene: TRBJ1-4
clone size: -
V gene: TRBV4-1
CDR3 length: 16

CDR3 protein: CASQNRAANEKLFF
CDR3 DNA: TGTGCCAGTCAGAACAGGGCGGCTAATGAAAAACTGTTTTTT
D gene: -
J gene: TRBJ1-4
clone size: -
V gene: TRBV19
CDR3 length: 14

CDR3 protein: CASSPSGGHYNEQFF
CDR3 DNA: TGTGCCAGCAGCCCAAGCGGGGGGCACTACAATGAGCAGTTCTTC
D gene: TRBD2
J gene: TRBJ2-1
clone size: -
V gene: TRBV7-9
CDR3 length: 15

CDR3 protein: CASSNGLAEFF
CDR3 DNA: TGTGCCAGCAGCAATGGACTAGCGGAGTTCTTC
D gene: TRBD2
J gene: TRBJ2-1
clone size: -
V gene: TRBV5-5
CDR3 length: 11

CDR3 protein: CASSLWRGDDTQYF
CDR3 DNA: TGTGCCAGCAGCTTATGGCGGGGGGACGATACGCAGTATTTT
D gene: TRBD2
J gene: TRBJ2-3
clone size: -
V gene: TRBV7-8
CDR3 length: 14

CDR3 protein: CASSFGRTYEQYF
CDR3 DNA: TGTGCCAGCAGTTTTGGCAGAACCTACGAGCAGTACTTC
D gene: -
J gene: TRBJ2-7
clone size: -
V gene: TRBV6-6
CDR3 length: 13

CDR3 protein: CSASTRDLREQYF
CDR3 DNA: TGCAGTGCTAGTACGCGCGATCTGCGAGAGCAGTACTTC
D gene: -
J gene: TRBJ2-7
clone size: few
V gene: TRBV20-1
CDR3 length: 13

CDR3 protein: CASSGLSGVSSYEQYF
CDR3 DNA: TGTGCCAGTAGTGGGCTTAGCGGGGTAAGCTCCTACGAGCAGTACTTC
D gene: TRBD2
J gene: TRBJ2-7
clone size: -
V gene: TRBV19
CDR3 length: 16

CDR3 protein: CASSDRGGLAGVNEQFF
CDR3 DNA: TGTGCCAGCAGCGACAGGGGGGGACTAGCGGGAGTGAATGAGCAGTTCTTC
D gene: TRBD2
J gene: TRBJ2-1
clone size: -
V gene: TRBV7-3
CDR3 length: 17

CDR3 protein: CASSLDQVRGTYEQYF
CDR3 DNA: TGTGCCAGCAGCTTAGATCAGGTGCGGGGGACCTACGAGCAGTACTTC
D gene: TRBD2
J gene: TRBJ2-7
clone size: -
V gene: TRBV11-2
CDR3 length: 16

CDR3 protein: CSARDSGDYGYTF
CDR3 DNA: TGCAGCGCCCGGGACTCCGGAGACTATGGCTACACCTTC
D gene: -
J gene: TRBJ1-2
clone size: few
V gene: TRBV29-1
CDR3 length: 13

CDR3 protein: CAWSWVPRGNLGYTF
CDR3 DNA: TGTGCCTGGAGCTGGGTACCCAGGGGGAACCTAGGCTACACCTTC
D gene: TRBD1
J gene: TRBJ1-2
clone size: once
V gene: TRBV30
CDR3 length: 15

CDR3 protein: CASSSTAGEEQFF
CDR3 DNA: TGTGCCAGCAGCTCCACGGCGGGAGAAGAGCAGTTCTTC
D gene: TRBD2
J gene: TRBJ2-1
clone size: -
V gene: TRBV7-3
CDR3 length: 13

CDR3 protein: CASSVAAGGLLETQYF
CDR3 DNA: TGTGCCAGCAGCGTAGCGGCGGGGGGGTTATTGGAGACCCAGTACTTC
D gene: TRBD2
J gene: TRBJ2-5
clone size: -
V gene: TRBV9
CDR3 length: 16

CDR3 protein: CASSISSGYNEQFF
CDR3 DNA: TGTGCCAGTAGTATAAGTAGCGGGTACAATGAGCAGTTCTTC
D gene: TRBD2
J gene: TRBJ2-1
clone size: -
V gene: TRBV19
CDR3 length: 14

CDR3 protein: CASSSLPGDSLTYEQYF
CDR3 DNA: TGTGCCAGCAGCTCACTCCCTGGGGACTCCTTGACCTACGAGCAGTACTTC
D gene: -
J gene: TRBJ2-7
clone size: few
V gene: TRBV7-9
CDR3 length: 17

CDR3 protein: CASSLRGGNSPLHF
CDR3 DNA: TGTGCCAGCAGCCTCAGGGGCGGGAATTCACCCCTCCACTTT
D gene: -
J gene: TRBJ1-6
clone size: -
V gene: TRBV3-1/TRBV3-2
CDR3 length: 14

CDR3 protein: CASSTTGLYNSPLHF
CDR3 DNA: TGTGCCAGTAGTACCACCGGACTTTATAATTCACCCCTCCACTTT
D gene: -
J gene: TRBJ1-6
clone size: -
V gene: TRBV19
CDR3 length: 15

CDR3 protein: CASSRRDRGDTEAFF
CDR3 DNA: TGTGCCAGCAGCCGGAGGGACAGGGGAGACACTGAAGCTTTCTTT
D gene: TRBD1
J gene: TRBJ1-1
clone size: -
V gene: TRBV27
CDR3 length: 15

CDR3 protein: CASPSSYEQYF
CDR3 DNA: TGTGCCAGCCCAAGTAGTTACGAGCAGTACTTC
D gene: -
J gene: TRBJ2-7
clone size: -
V gene: TRBV6-6
CDR3 length: 11

CDR3 protein: CASSLESGGITEAFF
CDR3 DNA: TGTGCCAGCAGCTTAGAGTCAGGGGGCATCACTGAAGCTTTCTTT
D gene: TRBD1
J gene: TRBJ1-1
clone size: -
V gene: TRBV7-2
CDR3 length: 15

CDR3 protein: CASGTGEPRWAFF
CDR3 DNA: TGTGCCAGCGGGACAGGGGAACCCCGGTGGGCTTTCTTT
D gene: TRBD1
J gene: TRBJ1-1
clone size: -
V gene: TRBV12-3/TRBV12-4
CDR3 length: 13

CDR3 protein: CASSQELGGSNTGELFF
CDR3 DNA: TGCGCCAGCAGCCAAGAGCTCGGGGGATCAAACACCGGGGAGCTGTTTTTT
D gene: -
J gene: TRBJ2-2
clone size: many
V gene: TRBV4-3
CDR3 length: 17

CDR3 protein: CASRKSGTSTDTQYF
CDR3 DNA: TGTGCCAGTCGGAAAAGCGGGACTAGCACAGATACGCAGTATTTT
D gene: TRBD2
J gene: TRBJ2-3
clone size: few
V gene: TRBV19
CDR3 length: 15

CDR3 protein: CATSESGRGYTGELFF
CDR3 DNA: TGTGCCACCAGTGAATCGGGCAGGGGTTACACCGGGGAGCTGTTTTTT
D gene: -
J gene: TRBJ2-2
clone size: -
V gene: TRBV24-1
CDR3 length: 16